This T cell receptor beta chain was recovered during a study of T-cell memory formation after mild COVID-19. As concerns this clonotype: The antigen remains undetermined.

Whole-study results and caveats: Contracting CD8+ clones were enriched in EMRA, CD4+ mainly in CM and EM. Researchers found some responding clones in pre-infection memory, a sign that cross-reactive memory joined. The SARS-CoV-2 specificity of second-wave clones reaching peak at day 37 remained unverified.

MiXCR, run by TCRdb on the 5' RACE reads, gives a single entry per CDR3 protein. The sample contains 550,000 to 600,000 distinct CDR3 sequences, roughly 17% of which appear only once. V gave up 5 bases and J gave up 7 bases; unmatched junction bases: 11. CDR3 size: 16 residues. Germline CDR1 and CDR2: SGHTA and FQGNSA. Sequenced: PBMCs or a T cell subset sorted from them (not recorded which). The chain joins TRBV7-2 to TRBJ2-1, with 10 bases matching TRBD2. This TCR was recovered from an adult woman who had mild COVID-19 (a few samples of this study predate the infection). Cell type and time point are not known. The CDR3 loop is CASSLQAGGPRNEQFF. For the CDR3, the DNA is TGTGCCAGCAGCCTACAAGCGGGAGGGCCCCGAAATGAGCAGTTCTTC.